The present entry profiles one T cell receptor (beta chain) with its context. These data originate in a study of blood T cell repertoires in COVID-19. Germline loops: CDR1 MNHNS, CDR2 SASEGT. V was pared by 2 bases and J by 3 bases, with 7 bases between. The CDR3 is made up of 13 amino acids. Source study methods: Reference gene primer amplification gave nucleated cell count estimates. Sequenced by immunoSEQ multiplex PCR; TCRdb stores in-frame clones only, minus some. V and J calls and clone size are copied from that table; D and trimming were computed from the DNA. The table includes some 180,000 clones, more than 80% detected once.

Sequencing was performed on peripheral blood. This sequence was found in a woman aged 55-69 years with acute or convalescent COVID-19. The V call is TRBV6-1, the J call TRBJ1-2; D unresolved. The CDR3 bases are TGTGCCAGCAGTGAAACCACAGACTATGGCTACACCTTC. Its protein is CASSETTDYGYTF.